The 13 T cell receptor beta chains in this list originate from one sample, sequenced in a study of blood T cell repertoires in COVID-19. Assay: immunoSEQ multiplex PCR; the TCRdb copy retains only in-frame clones and omits some. The sample yields some 38,000 clones, around 80% seen once. Source material: peripheral blood. Every receptor here comes from a man aged 65 to 85 with acute or convalescent COVID-19.

This clone appeared once. The rearrangement joins TRBV15 to TRBJ2-1; 7 bases line up with TRBD2. CDR1 is LNHNV, CDR2 YYDKDF, per germline (reference sequence). CDR3 length: 12 amino acids. J was trimmed by 14 bases and V by 4 bases; bases with no gene match: 8. The CDR3, as DNA: TGTGCCACCAGCATCGGGACTACCTCAAAGTTCTTC. This translates into CATSIGTTSKFF.

V is TRBV10-2 and J is TRBJ2-4; D is unclear. CDR3 size: 14 residues. Per germline, CDR1 WSHSY and CDR2 SAAADI. The V and J ends lost 0 bases and 4 bases respectively, with 7 bases between them. The DNA for the CDR3 is TGCGCCAGCAGTGAGTCTCCAGTAAAAAACATTCAGTACTTC. Protein: CASSESPVKNIQYF.

V usage is TRBV7-9 and J usage is TRBJ2-1; 8 nucleotides align to TRBD2. J was trimmed by 9 bases and V by 3 bases; bases with no gene match: 16. The CDR3 loop spans 17 amino acids. Per germline, CDR1 SEHNR and CDR2 FQNEAQ (reference sequence). In DNA, the CDR3 is TGTGCCAGCAGCTTCGTGCCGGGACTAGTTATGATAGCTGAGCAGTTCTTC. Protein: CASSFVPGLVMIAEQFF.

This clone occurred a few times. The chain recombines TRBV3-1 (or the pseudogene TRBV3-2) with TRBJ1-1, with no clear D. CDR1 and CDR2 from the germline V gene are LGHDT and YNNKEL (reference sequence). The CDR3 has 12 amino acids. V lost 0 bases to trimming and J lost 11 bases, with 10 bases between them. CDR3 sequence reads: CASSQDSGGAFF. CDR3 DNA sequence: TGTGCCAGCAGCCAAGATTCAGGAGGTGCTTTCTTT.

The chain combines TRBV20-1 with TRBJ1-5, with 9 nucleotides matching TRBD1. This CDR3 contains 15 residues. The germline gives CDR1 DFQATT, CDR2 SNEGSKA (reference sequence). The V and J ends lost 4 bases and 4 bases, in that order; junction bases with no gene match: 8. The CDR3 is CSATERQGVNQPQHF. The CDR3 DNA follows: TGCAGTGCTACTGAACGACAGGGGGTAAATCAGCCCCAGCATTTT.

V is TRBV19 and J is TRBJ2-5; 7 bases match TRBD2. This CDR3 spans 14 amino acids. Germline CDR1 LNHDA, CDR2 SQIVND (reference sequence). Trimming took 4 bases from V and 2 from J; bases not matched to a gene: 4. This CDR3 is CASSTPGLQETQYF. CDR3 sequence (DNA): TGTGCCAGTAGTACTCCGGGACTACAAGAGACCCAGTACTTC. Supplemented by reference TRBV19 and TRBJ2-5, the full variable domain reads DGGITQSPKYLFRKEGQNVTLSCEQNLNHDAMYWYRQDPGQGLRLIYYSQIVNDFQKGDIAEGYSVSREKKESFPLTVTSAQKNPTAFYLCASSTPGLQETQYFGPGTRLLVL.

The chain employs TRBV7-9 and TRBJ1-1; TRBD1 matches at 7 bases. The V gene's germline CDR1 is SEHNR and CDR2 FQNEAQ (reference sequence). The CDR3 consists of 12 residues. V gave up 5 bases and J gave up 7 bases; unmatched junction bases: 4. In DNA form, the CDR3 reads TGTGCCAGCAGCCAAACAGGGGATGAAGCTTTCTTT. Translated, it gives CASSQTGDEAFF.

V and J are TRBV15 and TRBJ1-3; no clear D. V was pared by 0 bases and J by 9 bases, with 9 bases between. The CDR3 spans 13 residues. CDR1 is LNHNV, CDR2 YYDKDF, per germline (reference sequence). The DNA of the CDR3 is TGTGCCACCAGCAGAGAGGAGCATGGCACCATATATTTT. This translates into CATSREEHGTIYF.

The chain has TRBV12-2 and TRBJ2-7; the tabulated D call, TRBD1, remains unverified against the DNA. TRBV12-2 is classified as a pseudogene. This CDR3 has 16 residues. CDR3 amino acids: CASRLAGDRGSYEQYF. The CDR3 coding sequence is TGTGCAAGTCGCTTAGCAGGGGACAGGGGCTCCTACGAGCAGTACTTC.

The chain combines TRBV11-2 with TRBJ2-3, with TRBD2 identical over 7 bases. Germline V gives CDR1 SGHAT, CDR2 FQNNGV. The CDR3 runs to 14 residues. V lost 0 bases to trimming and J lost 8 bases; unmatched junction nucleotides: 5. The CDR3 reads CASSLDLSGGTQYF. The DNA for the CDR3 is TGTGCCAGCAGCTTAGATCTATCGGGGGGTACGCAGTATTTT.

J is TRBJ2-1 and V is TRBV9; D is unresolved. From germline, CDR1 is SGDLS and CDR2 YYNGEE. Between the trimmed V and J ends, which lost 1 base and 0 bases, there was a span of 11 bases. The CDR3 covers 16 residues. This CDR3 is CASSVFAVSSYNEQFF. For the CDR3, the DNA is TGTGCCAGCAGCGTATTTGCCGTGAGCTCCTACAATGAGCAGTTCTTC. Full variable domain (missing parts from reference TRBV9 and TRBJ2-1): DSGVTQTPKHLITATGQRVTLRCSPRSGDLSVYWYQQSLDQGLQFLIQYYNGEERAKGNILERFSAQQFPDLHSELNLSSLELGDSALYFCASSVFAVSSYNEQFFGPGTRLTVL.

This chain uses TRBV11-2 with TRBJ1-2; 8 bases map to TRBD1. Per germline, CDR1 SGHAT and CDR2 FQNNGV. After removal of 2 bases from V and 7 bases from J, the junction contained 9 bases not matched to a gene. The CDR3 runs 15 residues. CDR3 DNA sequence: TGTGCCAGCAGCTTATTCGGACAGGGCGGGCGTGGCTACACCTTC. Translated: CASSLFGQGGRGYTF.

The V call is TRBV7-2, the J call TRBJ1-5; a weak D match, TRBD1 (6 bases). Germline values: CDR1 SGHTA, CDR2 FQGNSA. V lost 6 bases and J lost 5, with 14 bases in between. The CDR3 runs to 14 residues. This CDR3 reads CASSLHRVDQPQHF. The CDR3 DNA follows: TGTGCCAGCAGTCTTCACAGGGTGGATCAGCCCCAGCATTTT.